The 29 T cell receptor beta chains reported below all come from one sample, sequenced in a study of blood T cell repertoires in COVID-19 (dated by TCRdb to the early 2020s). The library was obtained by the immunoSEQ multiplex PCR assay. This is the immuneACCESS table as TCRdb keeps it, with only in-frame sequences that have V and J called. A part of the clones is gone; compared with another copy, unresolved V genes explain less than half, and the rest is unexplained. For this sample the table gives approximately 260,000 clones, of which 85% to 90% were detected only once. Around 4.6% of the sample is taken by the ten largest. Specimen: peripheral blood. The receptors shown here come from a woman between 35 and 50 years old who had recovered from COVID-19.

The V and J genes are TRBV28 and TRBJ1-1; maybe TRBD1 (5 bases). Per germline, CDR1 MDHEN and CDR2 SYDVKM. The V end lost 8 bases, the J end lost 0 bases, and 13 bases lay between the germline ends. This CDR3 has 14 amino acids. CDR3 DNA: TGTGCCAGCTGCACGGACACCTTGAACACTGAAGCTTTCTTT. Protein: CASCTDTLNTEAFF. Full variable domain (missing parts from reference TRBV28 and TRBJ1-1): DVKVTQSSRYLVKRTGEKVFLECVQDMDHENMFWYRQDPGLGLRLIYFSYDVKMKEKGDIPEGYSVSREKKERFSLILESASTNQTSMYLCASCTDTLNTEAFFGQGTRLTVV.

The J gene is TRBJ2-7, the V gene TRBV5-4; TRBD1 might be the D (7 bases). CDR3 size: 12 residues. The V and J ends lost 1 base and 7 bases respectively, with 9 bases between them. The germline CDR1 and CDR2 sequences are SGHNT and YYREEE (reference sequence). CDR3 sequence (DNA): TGTGCCAGCAGCTTGCCAGGGGGGGAGCAGTACTTC. Protein product: CASSLPGGEQYF.

J is TRBJ2-1 and V is TRBV10-1; 9 bases are a match to TRBD2. Germline trimming cut 0 bases from V and 5 bases from J; bases unmatched to any gene: 8. Germline loops: CDR1 WNHNN, CDR2 SYGVQD (reference sequence). This CDR3 region has 17 residues. The DNA of the CDR3 is TGCGCCAGCAGTGAGTCGCGGCTAGCGGGAAAGCACAATGAGCAGTTCTTC. This gives the protein CASSESRLAGKHNEQFF.

The J gene is TRBJ1-6, the V gene TRBV15, with TRBD1 matching over 7 bases. J was trimmed by 10 bases and V by 4 bases; bases with no gene match: 16. The CDR3 is 17 residues long. Per germline, CDR1 LNHNV and CDR2 YYDKDF (reference sequence). DNA of the CDR3: TGTGCCACCAGCAACCAACAGGGGTCGGTTCGGTTATCACCCCTCCACTTT. Translating it yields CATSNQQGSVRLSPLHF.

The CDR3 reads CASSLYGNYGYTF. The DNA for the CDR3 is TGTGCCAGCAGTTTATACGGGAACTATGGCTACACCTTC. This rearrangement joins TRBV28 to TRBJ1-2; no definite D call. Trimming cost V 1 base and J 2 bases, with 5 bases left between them. The CDR3 totals 13 residues. Germline assignment: CDR1 MDHEN and CDR2 SYDVKM.

The chain employs TRBV30 and TRBJ1-2; 8 nucleotides line up with TRBD1. The CDR3 consists of 13 residues. Germline CDR1 and CDR2: GTSNPN and SVGIG (reference sequence). V lost 5 bases, J lost 3 bases, and 5 bases stayed unmatched. CDR3 protein: CAWGETGDYGYTF. In nucleotides, the CDR3 is TGTGCCTGGGGAGAGACAGGGGACTATGGCTACACCTTC.

This chain joins TRBV27 and TRBJ1-1; 12 bases map to TRBD1. Trimming at V came to 5 bases and at J to 6 bases, leaving 7 bases not matched to a gene. The CDR3 runs to 15 residues. Germline-derived CDR1 and CDR2 are MNHEY and SMNVEV (reference sequence). CDR3 nucleotides: TGTGCCAGCAGTCAAAGGGGACAGGGGGCCTCTGAAGCTTTCTTT. It translates to CASSQRGQGASEAFF.

The chain uses TRBV11-3 and TRBJ2-5; weak D call: TRBD1 (6 bases). CDR3 size: 12 residues. The V end was cut by 4 bases, the J end by 5 bases, with 8 bases between. The germline gives CDR1 SGHNT, CDR2 YENEEA. In DNA, the CDR3 is TGTGCCAGCAGCTCAGGGGCTGAGACCCAGTACTTC. Translation: CASSSGAETQYF.

CDR3 protein: CASSFEAVTGELFF. The CDR3 nucleotides are TGTGCCAGCAGTTTTGAGGCGGTCACCGGGGAGCTGTTTTTT. This chain uses TRBV6-4 with TRBJ2-2; D is undetermined. Germline V gives CDR1 MRHNA, CDR2 SNTAGT. The CDR3 is 14 amino acids. Deletions cut 5 bases from V and 4 bases from J, with 11 bases between.

The chain recombines TRBV19 with TRBJ2-1; the match to TRBD2 covers 7 bases. Germline assignment: CDR1 LNHDA and CDR2 SQIVND (reference sequence). This CDR3 has 14 amino acids. Trimming took 3 bases from V and 7 from J; bases not matched to a gene: 6. CDR3 sequence reads: CASSIAGEPNEQFF. The CDR3 DNA is TGTGCCAGTAGTATTGCGGGAGAGCCGAATGAGCAGTTCTTC.

This clone was recorded only once. The chain has TRBV29-1 and TRBJ1-2; 8 nucleotides agree with TRBD1. CDR1 is SQVTM, CDR2 ANQGSEA, per germline. With V trimmed by 4 bases and J by 0 bases, 7 bases remained unmatched. The CDR3 covers 15 residues. Here the CDR3 reads CSVVGQGRSNYGYTF. DNA of the CDR3: TGCAGCGTTGTTGGACAGGGACGTTCTAACTATGGCTACACCTTC.

The chain uses TRBV27 and TRBJ1-5, with 7 positions matching TRBD1. The CDR3 totals 13 residues. With V trimmed by 6 bases and J by 9 bases, 8 bases remained unmatched. In germline, CDR1 is MNHEY, CDR2 SMNVEV (reference sequence). CDR3 amino acids: CASSRQGEGPQHF. The CDR3 bases are TGTGCCAGCAGCCGACAGGGCGAGGGGCCCCAGCATTTT.

This rearrangement joins TRBV5-4 to TRBJ1-4; 9 bases fit TRBD1. The ends lost 4 bases at V and 8 bases at J; junction bases unmatched: 15. CDR3 length: 17 amino acids. Germline V gene sequence: CDR1 SGHNT, CDR2 YYREEE (reference sequence). CDR3 in DNA: TGTGCCAGCAGCACCTCGGGACAGGGTACCAGTAGGGAAAAACTGTTTTTT. It specifies CASSTSGQGTSREKLFF.

This clone was counted once. The chain has TRBV5-6 and TRBJ1-2; D may be TRBD1 (6 bases). Germline values: CDR1 SGHDT, CDR2 YYEEEE. The CDR3 consists of 18 residues. V lost 4 bases, J lost 0 bases, and 22 bases lay in between. The CDR3 nucleotides read TGTGCCAGCAGCCCCCCTCGGACAGCTTCTTGGACTAACTATGGCTACACCTTC. It is translated as CASSPPRTASWTNYGYTF. The full variable domain, in which reference TRBV5-6 and TRBJ1-2 provide the parts outside the CDR3, is DAGVTQSPTHLIKTRGQQVTLRCSPKSGHDTVSWYQQALGQGPQFIFQYYEEEERQRGNFPDRFSGHQFPNYSSELNVNALLLGDSALYLCASSPPRTASWTNYGYTFGSGTRLTVV.

V is TRBV4-3 and J is TRBJ1-6, with D unclear. The V end was cut by 1 base, the J end by 7 bases, with 11 bases between. Germline V lookup: CDR1 LGHNA, CDR2 YSLEER. The CDR3 runs to 15 residues. CDR3 in DNA: TGCGCCAGCAGCCAAGTAGGAGGGAACAATTCACCCCTCCACTTT. Its protein product is CASSQVGGNNSPLHF.

V usage is TRBV6-5 and J usage is TRBJ1-1; 7 bases map to TRBD1. The CDR3 consists of 15 residues. The junction had 5 bases not matched to a gene; V was cut back by 2 bases and J by 2 bases. CDR1 and CDR2 (germline): MNHEY, SVGAGI. Written as DNA, the CDR3 is TGTGCCAGCAGTTACGTTGGGACAGCCAACACTGAAGCTTTCTTT. This encodes CASSYVGTANTEAFF.

The chain joins TRBV28 to TRBJ2-1; D gene ambiguous. The germline V gene has CDR1 MDHEN and CDR2 SYDVKM. CDR3 length equals 11 residues. V shed 7 bases and J shed 4 bases, with 5 bases lying between them. The CDR3 spells CASNRYNEQFF. In DNA, the CDR3 is TGTGCCAGCAACCGGTACAATGAGCAGTTCTTC.

CDR3 in DNA: TGCGCCAGCAGCTTGGCCGCTGGGGCGGTAAGGAATGAGCAGTTCTTC. This encodes CASSLAAGAVRNEQFF. V gene TRBV5-1 combines with J gene TRBJ2-1; TRBD1 is a possible D gene (5 bases). The V end lost 0 bases, the J end lost 7 bases, and 17 bases lay between the germline ends. Germline V gene lookup returns CDR1 SGHRS and CDR2 YFSETQ. The CDR3 is 16 amino acids.

V gene TRBV19 combines with J gene TRBJ1-5, with 7 bases aligning to TRBD1. Germline V gene data show CDR1 as LNHDA and CDR2 as SQIVND (reference sequence). Trimming took 7 bases from V and 5 from J; bases not matched to a gene: 5. The CDR3 extends over 13 amino acids. CDR3 nucleotides: TGTGCCAGTATGGTAACAGGGGATCAGCCCCAGCATTTT. It is translated as CASMVTGDQPQHF. Drawing the rest from reference TRBV19 and TRBJ1-5, the complete variable domain is DGGITQSPKYLFRKEGQNVTLSCEQNLNHDAMYWYRQDPGQGLRLIYYSQIVNDFQKGDIAEGYSVSREKKESFPLTVTSAQKNPTAFYLCASMVTGDQPQHFGDGTRLSIL.

This chain uses TRBV6-5 with TRBJ1-6, with D unclear. Germline CDR1 reads MNHEY; CDR2 reads SVGAGI. The CDR3 has 14 amino acids. V lost 3 bases and J 7 bases, leaving 10 bases between the germline ends. The CDR3 DNA is TGTGCCAGCAGTTATGAGGGTCTGAATTCACCCCTCCACTTT. Protein sequence: CASSYEGLNSPLHF.

This clone was observed a few times. The gene calls are TRBV19 and TRBJ2-3; possibly TRBD2 for D (5 bases). The CDR3 has 12 residues. The germline gives CDR1 LNHDA, CDR2 SQIVND (reference sequence). Trimming pared 5 bases from V and 6 bases from J, leaving 9 bases between. The CDR3 nucleotides are TGTGCCAGTAGTTTCGGGGTCGATACGCAGTATTTT. Amino acids: CASSFGVDTQYF.

J is TRBJ2-7 and V is TRBV5-1; no clear D gene. This CDR3 region has 15 residues. Trimming stripped 1 base from V and 0 bases from J, with 11 bases between. Germline V gene sequence: CDR1 SGHRS, CDR2 YFSETQ. CDR3 in DNA: TGCGCCAGCAGCTTGTTCTGCCTGGCCTCCTACGAGCAGTACGTC. Translation: CASSLFCLASYEQYV.

The chain employs TRBV28 and TRBJ2-1, with 11 bases matching TRBD2. The CDR3 loop spans 16 amino acids. CDR1 is MDHEN, CDR2 SYDVKM, per germline. The J segment lost 0 bases and the V segment lost 8 bases, leaving 6 bases of the junction unmatched. CDR3: CASGTSGFSSYNEQFF. CDR3 sequence (DNA): TGTGCCAGCGGGACTAGCGGTTTTAGCTCCTACAATGAGCAGTTCTTC. Supplemented by reference TRBV28 and TRBJ2-1, the full variable domain reads DVKVTQSSRYLVKRTGEKVFLECVQDMDHENMFWYRQDPGLGLRLIYFSYDVKMKEKGDIPEGYSVSREKKERFSLILESASTNQTSMYLCASGTSGFSSYNEQFFGPGTRLTVL.

This clone was seen just once. The chain has TRBV3-1 (or the pseudogene TRBV3-2) and TRBJ1-5; D uncertain. The V gene lost 6 bases and the J gene lost 2 bases, with 11 bases spanning the gap. The V gene's germline CDR1 is LGHDT and CDR2 YNNKEL (reference sequence). The CDR3 consists of 14 residues. In DNA form, the CDR3 reads TGTGCCAGCAGTCCTACGACACGCAATCAGCCCCAGCATTTT. This sequence encodes CASSPTTRNQPQHF.

This clone came up once. The chain joins TRBV10-3 to TRBJ2-1, with D possibly TRBD2 on 6 matching bases. Trimming left V 3 bases short and J 0 bases short, with 24 bases between. The germline V gene has CDR1 ENHRY and CDR2 SYGVKD. The CDR3 runs to 20 residues. CDR3 region: CAISEMGSSGLLSSYNEQFF. The CDR3 DNA reads as TGTGCCATCAGTGAAATGGGGTCCAGCGGGCTCTTGAGCTCCTACAATGAGCAGTTCTTC.

The gene calls are TRBV4-1 and TRBJ2-3, with TRBD2 as a possible D gene (7 bases). The CDR3 has 15 amino acids. V gave up 4 bases and J gave up 2 bases, with 13 bases separating them. Germline loops: CDR1 MGHRA, CDR2 YSYEKL. The CDR3 loop is CASSPPGGHTDTQYF. The CDR3 DNA is TGCGCCAGCAGCCCGCCCGGGGGGCACACAGATACGCAGTATTTT.

The gene calls are TRBV6-2 or TRBV6-3 and TRBJ1-2, with 7 bases identical to TRBD1. The ends lost 2 bases at V and 4 bases at J; junction bases unmatched: 4. Germline V gives CDR1 MNHEY, CDR2 SVGEGT. This CDR3 is 14 amino acids long. The CDR3 loop reads CASSYAAGGYGYTF. CDR3 in DNA: TGTGCCAGCAGTTACGCAGCAGGGGGCTATGGCTACACCTTC.

This clone was picked up one time. The chain recombines TRBV6-5 with TRBJ2-5, with D tentatively TRBD2 (6 bases). Germline loops: CDR1 MNHEY, CDR2 SVGAGI. The V gene lost 8 bases and the J gene lost 4 bases, with 14 bases spanning the gap. This CDR3 region has 13 residues. CDR3 DNA sequence: TGTGCCAGCGTTGCGGGGACGGGAGAGACCCAGTACTTC. Translated: CASVAGTGETQYF.

This chain connects TRBV18 to TRBJ2-3; TRBD2 aligns across 8 bases. The CDR3 is 18 amino acids. V was pared by 5 bases and J by 0 bases, with 13 bases of the junction left unmatched. Germline values: CDR1 KGHSH, CDR2 LQKENI. CDR3 loop: CASSEIRSGGSSTDTQYF. In DNA form, the CDR3 reads TGTGCCAGCTCAGAGATACGGAGCGGGGGATCAAGCACAGATACGCAGTATTTT.